Listed below are T cell receptor beta chains from one sample, sequenced in a study of cytomegalovirus exposure and HLA in healthy donors. Produced via immunoSEQ multiplex PCR; TCRdb's table is partial and in-frame only. The sample contains about 120,000 clones, about 80% of which appear only once. Sequencing was done on a sample of PBMCs. All receptors derive from a man between 60 and 75 years old in good health and CMV-seropositive. Both conserved end residues are part of each CDR3. D genes are given only for firm matches. A row's size may be missing; if present it is once, few, many or a size class.

size: .; length: 16; V: TRBV15; D: .; J: TRBJ2-1; CDR3: CATSRMGRGDYNEQFF; DNA: TGTGCCACCAGCAGGATGGGCAGGGGCGACTACAATGAGCAGTTCTTC
size: few; length: 15; V: TRBV7-9; D: .; J: TRBJ1-4; CDR3: CASSLAPGDRGKLFF; DNA: TGTGCCAGCAGCTTAGCGCCCGGGGATCGGGGAAAACTGTTTTTT
size: .; length: 15; V: TRBV5-4; D: TRBD2; J: TRBJ2-5; CDR3: CASSRTSRGEEAQYF; DNA: TGTGCCAGCAGCCGGACTAGCCGAGGGGAAGAGGCCCAGTACTTC
size: .; length: 16; V: TRBV7-2; D: .; J: TRBJ1-1; CDR3: CASTLRPLRGYTEAFF; DNA: TGTGCCAGCACCCTACGTCCGCTTAGGGGGTACACTGAAGCTTTCTTT
size: .; length: 12; V: TRBV6-1; D: .; J: TRBJ2-7; CDR3: CASRRGNYEQYF; DNA: TGTGCCAGCAGGCGGGGCAACTACGAGCAGTACTTC
size: once; length: 13; V: TRBV11-3; D: .; J: TRBJ2-3; CDR3: CASSAAGVGTQYF; DNA: TGTGCCAGCAGCGCAGCAGGGGTGGGCACGCAGTATTTT
size: once; length: 18; V: TRBV5-1; D: TRBD2; J: TRBJ2-1; CDR3: CASSFTGTSGRRGNEQFF; DNA: TGCGCCAGCAGCTTTACCGGGACTAGCGGGAGAAGAGGCAATGAGCAGTTCTTC
size: once; length: 16; V: TRBV2; D: TRBD1; J: TRBJ1-5; CDR3: CASRPWDRRRDQPQHF; DNA: TGTGCCAGCAGGCCTTGGGACAGGCGACGTGATCAGCCCCAGCATTTT
size: .; length: 16; V: TRBV2; D: .; J: TRBJ1-5; CDR3: CASSAMRAGGNQPQHF; DNA: TGTGCCAGCAGCGCTATGAGGGCGGGTGGCAATCAGCCCCAGCATTTT
size: .; length: 17; V: TRBV14; D: .; J: TRBJ1-2; CDR3: CASSQEFFADRNYGYTF; DNA: TGTGCCAGCAGCCAAGAATTCTTCGCAGACAGGAACTATGGCTACACCTTC
size: .; length: 17; V: TRBV7-9; D: TRBD2; J: TRBJ2-3; CDR3: CASSLGRLAGGTDTQYF; DNA: TGTGCCAGCAGCTTAGGACGACTAGCGGGGGGAACAGATACGCAGTATTTT
size: .; length: 10; V: TRBV20-1; D: TRBD1; J: TRBJ1-1; CDR3: CSAGDSFAFF; DNA: TGCAGTGCTGGGGACAGTTTTGCTTTCTTT
size: .; length: 15; V: TRBV28; D: TRBD1; J: TRBJ2-7; CDR3: CASRTPGQGYHEQYF; DNA: TGTGCCAGCAGAACCCCGGGACAGGGGTATCACGAGCAGTACTTC
size: .; length: 15; V: TRBV5-5; D: .; J: TRBJ1-3; CDR3: CASSLQGSSGNTIYF; DNA: TGTGCCAGCAGCTTACAGGGTTCGTCTGGAAACACCATATATTTT
size: .; length: 19; V: TRBV11-2; D: TRBD2; J: TRBJ2-7; CDR3: CASSSLEGGTGTSYDEQYF; DNA: TGTGCCAGCAGCTCCCTTGAGGGCGGCACCGGGACTAGCTACGACGAGCAGTACTTC
size: .; length: 15; V: TRBV5-1; D: .; J: TRBJ1-1; CDR3: CASSLDYGGRAEAFF; DNA: TGCGCCAGCAGCTTGGACTACGGGGGAAGGGCTGAAGCTTTCTTT
size: .; length: 16; V: TRBV6-5; D: .; J: TRBJ1-3; CDR3: CASSYGGGVGGNTIYF; DNA: TGTGCCAGCAGTTACGGGGGAGGGGTTGGTGGAAACACCATATATTTT
size: .; length: 16; V: TRBV19; D: .; J: TRBJ2-1; CDR3: CASSIDRSGWGNEQFF; DNA: TGTGCCAGTAGTATAGATCGGTCAGGGTGGGGCAATGAGCAGTTCTTC
size: .; length: 13; V: TRBV6-1; D: TRBD1; J: TRBJ1-2; CDR3: CASGHRGGYGYTF; DNA: TGTGCCAGCGGTCACAGGGGCGGCTATGGCTACACCTTC
size: few; length: 15; V: TRBV28; D: .; J: TRBJ1-1; CDR3: CASLNTDRPNTEAFF; DNA: TGTGCCAGCCTGAATACTGACAGGCCGAACACTGAAGCTTTCTTT
size: .; length: 14; V: TRBV5-1; D: .; J: TRBJ1-1; CDR3: CASSLDRSNTEAFF; DNA: TGCGCCAGCAGTTTAGACAGGAGCAACACTGAAGCTTTCTTT
size: .; length: 16; V: TRBV28; D: .; J: TRBJ2-7; CDR3: CASSLTDAGGNYEQYF; DNA: TGTGCCAGCAGTTTAACGGACGCAGGGGGGAATTACGAGCAGTACTTC
size: .; length: 14; V: TRBV28; D: .; J: TRBJ2-5; CDR3: CASSSHSSLETQYF; DNA: TGTGCCAGCAGTTCCCATTCTAGCTTGGAGACCCAGTACTTC
size: .; length: 14; V: TRBV12-5; D: TRBD1; J: TRBJ2-5; CDR3: CASGLGQGAQTQYF; DNA: TGTGCTAGTGGTTTGGGACAGGGGGCCCAAACCCAGTACTTC
size: .; length: 16; V: TRBV5-4; D: TRBD1; J: TRBJ1-5; CDR3: CASSYRGASSNQPQHF; DNA: TGTGCCAGCAGTTACAGGGGCGCGAGTAGCAATCAGCCCCAGCATTTT
size: .; length: 15; V: TRBV28; D: TRBD2; J: TRBJ2-1; CDR3: CASSLSLAAYNEQFF; DNA: TGTGCCAGCAGTTTATCCCTAGCGGCCTACAATGAGCAGTTCTTC
size: .; length: 16; V: TRBV6-1; D: .; J: TRBJ1-2; CDR3: CASSELGGSSNYGYTF; DNA: TGTGCCAGCAGTGAACTGGGAGGGTCATCTAACTATGGCTACACCTTC
size: .; length: 15; V: TRBV5-6; D: TRBD1; J: TRBJ1-1; CDR3: CASSDAGTGGLEAFF; DNA: TGTGCCAGCAGCGATGCCGGGACAGGGGGACTTGAAGCTTTCTTT
size: .; length: 14; V: TRBV18; D: TRBD1; J: TRBJ1-4; CDR3: CASSPRGRNEKLFF; DNA: TGTGCCAGCTCGCCTAGGGGGCGCAACGAAAAACTGTTTTTT
size: .; length: 12; V: TRBV19; D: TRBD2; J: TRBJ2-1; CDR3: CASTGLAGVKFF; DNA: TGTGCCAGTACCGGACTAGCGGGGGTGAAGTTCTTC
size: .; length: 15; V: TRBV6-1; D: TRBD1; J: TRBJ2-7; CDR3: CASKTGGAPSYEQYF; DNA: TGTGCCAGCAAGACAGGGGGCGCCCCTAGCTACGAGCAGTACTTC
size: .; length: 11; V: TRBV7-9; D: .; J: TRBJ2-3; CDR3: CASSFRDTQYF; DNA: TGTGCCAGCAGTTTCCGTGATACGCAGTATTTT
size: once; length: 17; V: TRBV5-1; D: TRBD1; J: TRBJ1-1; CDR3: CASSSTRDSPMNTEAFF; DNA: TGCGCCAGCAGCTCGACCCGGGACAGTCCCATGAACACTGAAGCTTTCTTT
size: .; length: 13; V: TRBV6-1; D: TRBD1; J: TRBJ1-6; CDR3: CASSGQGDSPLHF; DNA: TGTGCCAGCAGTGGACAGGGCGATTCACCCCTCCACTTT
size: .; length: 14; V: TRBV5-8; D: TRBD1; J: TRBJ2-1; CDR3: CASSLETGWNEQFF; DNA: TGTGCCAGCAGCTTGGAGACAGGGTGGAATGAGCAGTTCTTC
size: .; length: 14; V: TRBV2; D: TRBD1; J: TRBJ2-7; CDR3: CASSGQGLTYEQYF; DNA: TGTGCCAGCAGCGGACAGGGCCTAACCTACGAGCAGTACTTC
size: .; length: 17; V: TRBV2; D: TRBD2; J: TRBJ2-5; CDR3: CASSGRTSGSPQETQYF; DNA: TGTGCCAGCAGTGGGAGGACTAGCGGGAGCCCCCAAGAGACCCAGTACTTC
size: .; length: 13; V: TRBV6-5; D: .; J: TRBJ1-1; CDR3: CASSYPGRTEAFF; DNA: TGTGCCAGCAGTTACCCAGGCCGAACTGAAGCTTTCTTT
size: .; length: 15; V: TRBV5-1; D: .; J: TRBJ2-5; CDR3: CASSFGDTQAETQYF; DNA: TGCGCCAGCAGCTTTGGGGACACTCAGGCAGAGACCCAGTACTTC
size: .; length: 15; V: TRBV5-4; D: .; J: TRBJ2-7; CDR3: CASSLVGASSYEQYF; DNA: TGTGCCAGCAGCTTGGTGGGGGCCAGCTCCTACGAGCAGTACTTC